Shown below are 30 T cell receptor beta chains from a single sample sequenced in a study of T-cell reconstitution after alpha-beta-depleted transplantation in children. TCRbeta library construction was performed incorporating unique molecular identifiers. TCRdb re-called the PCR reads through MiXCR, storing one row per CDR3 protein. The sample holds around 480,000 distinct CDR3 sequences; approximately 30% are singletons and the top ten take less than 2.5%. The sample was PBMCs from the stem cell graft donor, taken from the stem cell graft. The origin of the receptors is a human donor who donated a stem cell graft to a child with aplastic anemia.

The chain uses TRBV7-9 and TRBJ2-1; D gene ambiguous. The V end lost 1 base, the J end lost 1 base, and 11 bases lay between the germline ends. The CDR3 totals 16 residues. Per germline, CDR1 SEHNR and CDR2 FQNEAQ (reference sequence). The CDR3 is CASSLGRARSYNEQFF. The CDR3 DNA reads as TGTGCCAGCAGCTTAGGTCGGGCCCGTTCCTACAATGAGCAGTTCTTC.

This sequence joins TRBV6-2 or TRBV6-3 and TRBJ1-5; D remains ambiguous. The CDR3 is 14 residues long. Trimming left V 0 bases short and J 2 bases short, with 5 bases between. Germline V gene sequence: CDR1 MNHEY, CDR2 SVGEGT. CDR3: CASSYSFRNQPQHF. CDR3 bases: TGTGCCAGCAGTTACTCCTTCCGCAATCAGCCCCAGCATTTT.

This chain links TRBV28 with TRBJ2-7; D possibly uses TRBD1 or TRBD2 (5 bases each). V lost 5 bases, J lost 2 bases, and 10 bases lay in between. Germline V gives CDR1 MDHEN, CDR2 SYDVKM. This CDR3 comprises 13 residues. CDR3 amino acids: CASSGDQTYEQYV. The CDR3 DNA follows: TGTGCCAGCAGTGGGGACCAGACCTACGAGCAGTACGTC.

The gene calls are TRBV20-1 and TRBJ2-5; 14 bases align to TRBD2. This CDR3 has 18 residues. The junction had 11 bases not matched to a gene; V was cut back by 0 bases and J by 5 bases. The germline gives CDR1 DFQATT, CDR2 SNEGSKA (reference sequence). The CDR3 protein is CSARDLMRLAGGPETQYF. In nucleotides, the CDR3 is TGCAGTGCTAGAGATCTAATGAGACTAGCGGGAGGGCCGGAGACCCAGTACTTC.

This clonotype has just a few counts. This chain uses TRBV20-1 with TRBJ1-1; the match to TRBD1 covers 8 bases. The CDR3 spans 14 residues. Germline CDR1 and CDR2: DFQATT and SNEGSKA (reference sequence). Losses at the gene ends were 0 bases for V and 2 bases for J; bases not matched to a gene: 2. CDR3 coding DNA: TGCAGTGCTAGAGATCCAGGGGGCAACACTGAAGCTTTCTTT. Translation gives CSARDPGGNTEAFF.

This clonotype was seen a handful of times. J is TRBJ2-6 and V is TRBV12-3 or TRBV12-4; D is unclear. Trimming pared 5 bases from V and 0 bases from J, leaving 11 bases between. This CDR3 comprises 16 residues. The CDR3 DNA reads as TGTGCCAGCAGTCCTGTGGGTATCTCTGGGGCCAACGTCCTGACTTTC. As protein: CASSPVGISGANVLTF.

CDR3 nucleotide sequence: TGTGCCAGCAGCAACCTGGGGGTTGGCAATCAGCCCCAGCATTTT. It codes for CASSNLGVGNQPQHF. The chain joins TRBV6-1 to TRBJ1-5; TRBD1 might be the D (5 bases). The CDR3 runs 15 residues. V lost 6 bases and J 2 bases, leaving 14 bases between the germline ends. Germline-derived CDR1 and CDR2 are MNHNS and SASEGT.

In this sample, this clonotype turned up a few times. The chain has TRBV6-6 and TRBJ1-4; no definite D call. Trimming cost V 8 bases and J 6 bases, with 7 bases left between them. Germline V gene lookup returns CDR1 MNHNY and CDR2 SVGAGI (reference sequence). This CDR3 has 11 amino acids. Here the CDR3 DNA reads TGTGCCAGCGCGTTTGATGAAAAACTGTTTTTT. The encoded protein is CASAFDEKLFF.

This clonotype has only a few counts. The chain links TRBV7-2 to TRBJ1-4, with D hard to call. Germline CDR1 SGHTA, CDR2 FQGNSA. There are 16 residues in the CDR3. The V and J ends lost 4 bases and 2 bases respectively, with 14 bases between them. The CDR3 loop reads CASSSYPFSTNEKLFF. The CDR3, as DNA: TGTGCCAGCAGCTCGTATCCCTTTTCGACTAATGAAAAACTGTTTTTT.

The sample holds many counts of this clonotype. The chain is built from TRBV6-2 or TRBV6-3 and TRBJ1-5; a possible D gene is TRBD1 (5 bases). This CDR3 region has 18 residues. Trimming shortened V by 2 bases and J by 7 bases, and 24 bases separated the two germline ends. Per the germline V gene, CDR1 is MNHEY and CDR2 is SVGEGT. The CDR3 here is CASSYPTGDGKRGQPQHF. DNA of the CDR3: TGTGCCAGCAGTTACCCGACCGGGGACGGTAAAAGAGGGCAGCCCCAGCATTTT.

V is TRBV2 and J is TRBJ2-1; 13 bases align to TRBD2. Per germline, CDR1 SNHLY and CDR2 FYNNEI. This CDR3 spans 15 amino acids. V was clipped by 4 bases and J by 6 bases; unmatched bases: 3. The CDR3 here is CASSVTSGRVNEQFF. Here the CDR3 DNA reads TGTGCCAGCAGTGTCACTAGCGGGAGGGTCAATGAGCAGTTCTTC.

This clonotype occurred a few times. This chain connects TRBV4-1 to TRBJ2-1, with 7 bases identical to TRBD1. This CDR3 is built from 14 residues. CDR1 is MGHRA, CDR2 YSYEKL, per germline. V lost 1 base, J lost 8 bases, and 5 bases stayed unmatched. This CDR3 is CASSQAPQGDEQFF. CDR3 DNA: TGCGCCAGCAGCCAAGCCCCCCAGGGGGATGAGCAGTTCTTC.

This clonotype was seen only a few times. The chain links TRBV2 to TRBJ2-1; perhaps TRBD1 as D (5 bases). With 6 bases removed from V and 4 bases from J, the gap between germline ends came to 10 bases. This CDR3 spans 13 amino acids. Germline V lookup: CDR1 SNHLY, CDR2 FYNNEI. The CDR3 DNA reads TGTGCCAGCAGGGACACTTATTACAATGAGCAGTTCTTC. Translating it yields CASRDTYYNEQFF. Full variable domain (outside the CDR3, taken from reference TRBV2 and TRBJ2-1): EPEVTQTPSHQVTQMGQEVILRCVPISNHLYFYWYRQILGQKVEFLVSFYNNEISEKSEIFDDQFSVERPDGSNFTLKIRSTKLEDSAMYFCASRDTYYNEQFFGPGTRLTVL.

This clonotype occurred a few times. This chain uses TRBV28 with TRBJ2-7; TRBD2 aligns across 10 bases. Germline trimming cut 5 bases from V and 6 bases from J; bases unmatched to any gene: 10. This CDR3 region has 15 residues. Germline lookup yields CDR1 MDHEN and CDR2 SYDVKM. This CDR3 reads CASSPSLAGVFEQYF. Written as DNA, the CDR3 is TGTGCCAGCAGTCCATCGCTAGCGGGAGTTTTCGAGCAGTACTTC.

The chain recombines TRBV7-2 with TRBJ2-2; 9 nucleotides align to TRBD2. Germline V gene sequence: CDR1 SGHTA, CDR2 FQGNSA. Unmatched junction bases numbered 10, after V lost 6 bases and J lost 5 bases. This CDR3 has 16 amino acids. CDR3 residues: CASRREAGGGTGELFF. CDR3 nucleotides: TGTGCCAGCAGAAGAGAAGCGGGAGGAGGAACCGGGGAGCTGTTTTTT.

This clonotype was observed a handful of times. The V call is TRBV29-1, the J call TRBJ2-7; D is possibly TRBD1 (5 bases). Germline CDR1 and CDR2: SQVTM and ANQGSEA. CDR3 length equals 12 residues. V was clipped by 2 bases and J by 4 bases, with 9 bases between them. In nucleotides, the CDR3 is TGCAGCGTTGAACCGACAGAGTACGAGCAGTACTTC. This translates into CSVEPTEYEQYF.

This clonotype showed up just a few times. The chain uses TRBV20-1 and TRBJ2-6; no firm D call. This CDR3 spans 14 amino acids. Trimming left V 6 bases short and J 0 bases short, with 9 bases between. Germline lookup yields CDR1 DFQATT and CDR2 SNEGSKA (reference sequence). The CDR3, as DNA: TGCAGTGCCCCCCGCGACTCTGGGGCCAACGTCCTGACTTTC. It codes for CSAPRDSGANVLTF.

This sequence joins TRBV7-3 and TRBJ2-2, with TRBD1 identical over 8 bases. The CDR3 spans 17 residues. J gave up 2 bases and V 0 bases, and 5 bases lay outside the gene matches. Germline values: CDR1 SGHTA, CDR2 FQGTGA. The CDR3 here is CASSLTRTGSNTGELFF. The CDR3 nucleotides are TGTGCCAGCAGCTTAACTCGGACAGGGTCTAACACCGGGGAGCTGTTTTTT.

This clonotype has just a few counts. The chain combines TRBV12-3 or TRBV12-4 with TRBJ1-4; 10 bases are shared with TRBD1. The CDR3 extends over 14 amino acids. V was pared by 6 bases and J by 7 bases, with 5 bases of the junction left unmatched. Written as DNA, the CDR3 is TGTGCCAGCAGCACCGGGACAGGGGCTGAAAAACTGTTTTTT. Its translation: CASSTGTGAEKLFF.

This clonotype turned up a few times. The CDR3 sequence is CASSLVGSLNTEAFF. The CDR3 coding sequence is TGTGCCAGCAGCTTAGTGGGCAGCTTGAACACTGAAGCTTTCTTT. The genes are TRBV7-2 and TRBJ1-1; D is undetermined. This CDR3 spans 15 amino acids. V dropped 1 base and J dropped 0 bases, with 9 bases sitting between them. Germline CDR1 and CDR2: SGHTA and FQGNSA.

Notes on this clonotype: This sequence may be a read error, since a much larger clone differs from it by one base. The missing conserved phenylalanine or tryptophan at the end of this CDR3 makes a read error likely. The V and J genes are TRBV29-1 and TRBJ2-7; 9 nucleotides line up with TRBD1. Germline trimming cut 4 bases from V and 8 bases from J; bases unmatched to any gene: 12. This CDR3 contains 14 residues. Germline CDR1 is SQVTM and CDR2 is ANQGSEA. CDR3 in DNA: TGCAGCGTTGCTTGGCCGGGACAGGGCATCAAGCAGTACATC. It codes for CSVAWPGQGIKQYI.

This clonotype has more than one count but fewer than ten. J is TRBJ1-6 and V is TRBV20-1; 9 bases map to TRBD1. V shed 6 bases, J shed 10 bases, and the junction held 13 bases outside the gene matches. Germline lookup yields CDR1 DFQATT and CDR2 SNEGSKA (reference sequence). This CDR3 comprises 15 residues. The CDR3 DNA sequence: TGCAGTGCAAGTTCCCGGACAGGGGCGCGGTCACCCCTCCACTTT. Its translation is CSASSRTGARSPLHF.

The chain has TRBV6-2 or TRBV6-3 and TRBJ1-1; D ambiguous. Germline values: CDR1 MNHEY, CDR2 SVGEGT. CDR3 size: 15 residues. The ends were cut back, 2 bases at V and 2 bases at J, with 12 bases in the middle. The DNA for the CDR3 is TGTGCCAGCAGTTACGCGGCGGCGAGAAACACTGAAGCTTTCTTT. Translating gives CASSYAAARNTEAFF.

This clonotype turned up a few times. The chain uses TRBV20-1 and TRBJ2-2; possibly TRBD1 for D (6 bases). CDR1 and CDR2 from the germline V gene are DFQATT and SNEGSKA (reference sequence). The CDR3 runs to 16 residues. V was clipped by 2 bases and J by 0 bases, with 13 bases between them. The CDR3 protein is CSARPGGQTNTGELFF. CDR3 nucleotides: TGCAGTGCTAGACCCGGTGGACAGACGAACACCGGGGAGCTGTTTTTT.

The chain combines TRBV4-3 with TRBJ2-6; no clear D gene. V was cut by 3 bases and J by 0 bases, with 12 bases left in between. Germline V gene lookup returns CDR1 LGHNA and CDR2 YSLEER. The CDR3 loop spans 17 amino acids. DNA of the CDR3: TGCGCCAGCAGCCACAGGACGGTGAGCTCTGGGGCCAACGTCCTGACTTTC. Its translation is CASSHRTVSSGANVLTF.

CDR3: CATSREGSTDTQYF. For the CDR3, the DNA is TGTGCCACCAGCAGAGAAGGCAGCACAGATACGCAGTATTTT. This rearrangement joins TRBV15 to TRBJ2-3; D is undetermined. The CDR3 is made up of 14 amino acids. Germline values: CDR1 LNHNV, CDR2 YYDKDF (reference sequence). Trimming left V 0 bases short and J 0 bases short, with 4 bases between.

V and J are TRBV5-1 and TRBJ2-5; D is possibly TRBD2 (6 bases). CDR1 is SGHRS, CDR2 YFSETQ, per germline. V lost 0 bases and J 4 bases, leaving 10 bases between the germline ends. The CDR3 extends over 14 amino acids. CDR3 DNA sequence: TGCGCCAGCAGCTTGGCAGCGGAGGGAGAGACCCAGTACTTC. This gives the protein CASSLAAEGETQYF.

The V gene is TRBV5-3, the J gene TRBJ1-5, with 7 bases aligning to TRBD1. Being an ORF, TRBV5-3 has a function that is uncertain. V trimming: 3 bases; J trimming: 3 bases; junction bases outside the gene matches: 3. This CDR3 contains 14 residues. The CDR3 region is CARSWDSVNQPQHF. CDR3 bases: TGTGCCAGAAGCTGGGACAGCGTCAATCAGCCCCAGCATTTT.

V and J are TRBV11-3 and TRBJ2-3; either TRBD1 or TRBD2 may fit D (5 bases each). V lost 5 bases and J 11 bases, leaving 17 bases between the germline ends. The CDR3 consists of 13 residues. The germline V gene has CDR1 SGHNT and CDR2 YENEEA. Here the CDR3 DNA reads TGTGCCAGCAGCACGGGACCCCAAGATCGGCAGTATTTT. Translation: CASSTGPQDRQYF.

J is TRBJ1-5 and V is TRBV9, with D unresolved. Per the germline V gene, CDR1 is SGDLS and CDR2 is YYNGEE. The V end was cut by 6 bases, the J end by 3 bases, with 10 bases between. The length of the CDR3 is 13 residues. CDR3 sequence reads: CASTEEVNQPQHF. The CDR3 DNA is TGTGCCAGCACGGAGGAGGTCAATCAGCCCCAGCATTTT.